This T cell receptor beta chain comes out of a study of T cells in Graves' hyperthyroidism and ophthalmopathy. In the case of this clonotype: Its matching antigen is unknown.

The V end lost 1 base, the J end lost 6 bases, and 10 bases lay between the germline ends. The length of the CDR3 is 13 residues. The V gene's germline CDR1 is GTSNPN and CDR2 SVGIG (reference sequence). Graves' hyperthyroidism showing no ophthalmopathy progression within 18 months was considered stable. Diagnosis rested on symptoms, serum thyroxine and TRAb, thyroid ultrasound, and orbital computed tomography. It was RNA transcripts that yielded the amplified TCR beta CDR3 regions. Primed by the HTBI set, a first-round RT-PCR was run on the TCR CDR3. TCRdb reprocessed the multiplex PCR reads via MiXCR and lists one record per CDR3 protein. The sample lists fewer than 350,000 distinct CDR3 sequences; about 18% were seen once. General observations from the study: Ophthalmopathy cases were set apart from stable hyperthyroidism by a 13 V-J model.

This chain uses TRBV30 with TRBJ1-5; D might be TRBD1 (6 bases). The receptor was isolated from a woman aged 45-59 years with Graves' hyperthyroidism. Sequencing was carried out using blood. CDR3 region: CAWSEGGPQPQHF. CDR3 bases: TGTGCCTGGAGTGAGGGGGGGCCTCAGCCCCAGCATTTT.